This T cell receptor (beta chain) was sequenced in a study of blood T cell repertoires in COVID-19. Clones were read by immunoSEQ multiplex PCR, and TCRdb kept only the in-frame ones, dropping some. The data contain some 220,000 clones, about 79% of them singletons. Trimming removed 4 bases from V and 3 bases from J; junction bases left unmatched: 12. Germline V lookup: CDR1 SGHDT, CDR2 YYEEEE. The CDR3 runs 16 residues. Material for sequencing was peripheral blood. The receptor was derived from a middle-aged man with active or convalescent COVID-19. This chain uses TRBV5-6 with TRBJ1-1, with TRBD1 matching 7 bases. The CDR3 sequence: CASSPTRGREDTEAFF. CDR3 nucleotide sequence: TGTGCCAGCAGCCCTACGAGGGGGCGGGAGGACACTGAAGCTTTCTTT.